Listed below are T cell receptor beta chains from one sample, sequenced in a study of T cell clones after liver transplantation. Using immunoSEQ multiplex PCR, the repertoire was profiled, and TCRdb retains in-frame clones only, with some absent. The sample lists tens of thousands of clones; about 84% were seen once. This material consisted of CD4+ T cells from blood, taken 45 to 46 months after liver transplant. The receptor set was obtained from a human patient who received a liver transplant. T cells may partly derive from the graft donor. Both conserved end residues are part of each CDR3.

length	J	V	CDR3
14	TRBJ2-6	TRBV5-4	CASSVRTGANVLTF
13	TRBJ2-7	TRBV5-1	CASRQGAMDEPYF
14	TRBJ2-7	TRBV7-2	CASSFSRGTYEQYF
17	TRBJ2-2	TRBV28	CASSALGGFYGTGELFF
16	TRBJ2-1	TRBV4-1	CASSQDGTNTYNEQFF
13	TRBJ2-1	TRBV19	CASKERSDNEQFF
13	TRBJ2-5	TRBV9	CASSGQGYETQYF
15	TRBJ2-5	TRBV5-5	CASSLGGTGQETQYF
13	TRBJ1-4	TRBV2	CASNREEDEKLFF
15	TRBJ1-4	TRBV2	CASRDRALDNEKLFF
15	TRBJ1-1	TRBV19	CASSIGLGTATEAFF